These 5 T cell receptor beta chains share one sample of origin, sequenced in a study of blood T cells in healthy people across ages. Alongside a J-beta primer mix, a sample-barcoded 5' primer served in a second PCR lasting 7 to 11 cycles. TCRdb passed the 5' RACE reads through MiXCR, listing each CDR3 protein once. The data show about a million distinct CDR3 sequences, roughly 51% seen once. Sequencing was carried out using blood. The receptors were gathered from a woman between 55 and 75 years old in good health.

This rearrangement joins TRBV12-3 or TRBV12-4 to TRBJ2-5; D perhaps matches TRBD1 (6 bases). V lost 4 bases, J lost 1 base, and 16 bases lay in between. The CDR3 runs to 16 residues. CDR3 in DNA: TGTGCCAGCAGTTCCCGATCTGGACAGCTCCAAGAGACCCAGTACTTC. Translated, it gives CASSSRSGQLQETQYF.

This clonotype was observed once. The rearrangement uses TRBV3-1 and TRBJ2-7; no clear D gene. TRBJ2-5 matches the DNA end more closely, so the J call is doubtful. The germline V gene has CDR1 LGHDT and CDR2 YNNKEL (reference sequence). The CDR3 length is 14 residues. CDR3 bases: TGTGCCAGCAGCCGACATTTGGGAATGAGGACCCAGTACTTC. It is translated as CASSRHLGMRTQYF.

The chain is built from TRBV5-1 and TRBJ2-7; 10 bases line up with TRBD2. From germline, CDR1 is SGHRS and CDR2 YFSETQ. This CDR3 region has 15 residues. V dropped 5 bases and J dropped 5; count of bases not matched to a gene: 10. CDR3 amino acids: CASRRTSGGPDEQYF. In nucleotides, the CDR3 is TGCGCCAGCAGGAGGACTAGCGGAGGTCCCGACGAGCAGTACTTC. Full variable domain (remainder filled in from reference TRBV5-1 and TRBJ2-7): KAGVTQTPRYLIKTRGQQVTLSCSPISGHRSVSWYQQTPGQGLQFLFEYFSETQRNKGNFPGRFSGRQFSNSRSEMNVSTLELGDSALYLCASRRTSGGPDEQYFGPGTRLTVT.

The chain has TRBV20-1 and TRBJ1-5; unclear D gene. The germline V gene has CDR1 DFQATT and CDR2 SNEGSKA (reference sequence). V shed 3 bases and J shed 6 bases, with 15 bases lying between them. This CDR3 is built from 14 residues. The CDR3 DNA follows: TGCAGTGCTAGCCCAGCCTGGTTCGTTCAGCCCCAGCATTTT. It translates to CSASPAWFVQPQHF.

The chain combines TRBV7-2 with TRBJ1-2; unclear D gene. Trimming left V 1 base short and J 3 bases short, with 12 bases between. Germline V gene sequence: CDR1 SGHTA, CDR2 FQGNSA. This CDR3 comprises 15 residues. CDR3 coding DNA: TGTGCCAGCAGCTTAGATGGCCGCGCGTACTATGGCTACACCTTC. This encodes CASSLDGRAYYGYTF.